This T cell receptor (beta chain) was profiled in a study of cytomegalovirus exposure and HLA in healthy donors. Study observations and caveats: It was 160 or so TCR beta chains that were listed as cytomegalovirus-associated.

As regards this clone: Its antigen is not known.

The PCR employed 60 Vbeta primers together with 13 Jbeta primers. Clones were sequenced by immunoSEQ multiplex PCR, and TCRdb holds only the in-frame ones, with some missing. The sample yields some 130,000 clones, of which the top ten take up around 1.6%. The trim removed 4 bases at V and 2 bases at J, leaving 11 bases unmatched. The CDR3 loop spans 17 amino acids. Germline V gene lookup returns CDR1 SEHNR and CDR2 FQNEAQ (reference sequence). The chain links TRBV7-9 to TRBJ2-1; 7 positions agree with TRBD1. The receptor was isolated from a man younger than 30 in good health and CMV-seronegative. Sample: PBMCs. The CDR3 nucleotides are TGTGCCAGCAGCTCTAGATTCCGGGACAGAGCCTACAATGAGCAGTTCTTC. This sequence encodes CASSSRFRDRAYNEQFF.